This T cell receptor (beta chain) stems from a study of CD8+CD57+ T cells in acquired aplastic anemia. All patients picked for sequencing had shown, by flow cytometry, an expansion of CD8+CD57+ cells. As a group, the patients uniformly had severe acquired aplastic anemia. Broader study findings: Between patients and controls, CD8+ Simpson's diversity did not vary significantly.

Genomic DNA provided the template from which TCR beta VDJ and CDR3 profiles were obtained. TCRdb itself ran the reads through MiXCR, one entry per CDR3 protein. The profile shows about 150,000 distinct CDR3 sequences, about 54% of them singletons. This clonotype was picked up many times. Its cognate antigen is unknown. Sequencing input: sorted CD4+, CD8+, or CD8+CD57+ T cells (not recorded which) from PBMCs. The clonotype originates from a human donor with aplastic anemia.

The CDR3 reads CASSLGLAGVYEQFF. The DNA for the CDR3 is TGCGCCAGCAGCTTGGGACTAGCGGGGGTCTATGAGCAGTTCTTC. This chain joins TRBV5-1 and TRBJ2-1, with TRBD2 identical over 12 bases. Trimming cost V 0 bases and J 8 bases; bases outside gene matches: 3. The CDR3 has 15 amino acids. CDR1 is SGHRS and CDR2 is YFSETQ in the germline V gene.